The 27 T cell receptor beta chains below all came from one sample that was sequenced in a study of blood T cell repertoires in COVID-19. The protocol was immunoSEQ multiplex PCR, while the TCRdb copy is restricted to in-frame clones and leaves out a portion. The repertoire holds 270,000 or so clones, 75% to 90% seen once, with 4.1% in the top ten. What was sequenced was PBMCs or T cells enriched from blood (not recorded which). The receptors shown here come from a woman aged 25-40 years with acute COVID-19.

The V call is TRBV5-6, the J call TRBJ1-2, with D perhaps TRBD1 (6 bases). CDR1 SGHDT and CDR2 YYEEEE come from the germline V gene. The ends were cut back, 3 bases at V and 3 bases at J, with 15 bases in the middle. This CDR3 has 15 residues. The chain's CDR3 is CASSSTRQVDYGYTF. DNA of the CDR3: TGTGCCAGCAGCTCCACCCGACAGGTTGACTATGGCTACACCTTC.

V gene TRBV18 combines with J gene TRBJ1-1; unclear D gene. Looked up from germline, CDR1 is KGHSH and CDR2 is LQKENI. The CDR3 totals 14 residues. Trimming took off 4 bases at V and 4 bases at J, with 13 bases between the two ends. The CDR3 spells CASSLRQPGTEAFF. The CDR3 bases are TGTGCCAGCTCACTTCGACAACCAGGCACTGAAGCTTTCTTT.

This chain joins TRBV6-5 and TRBJ2-7; 12 bases are shared with TRBD2. After removal of 5 bases from V and 2 bases from J, the junction contained 4 bases not matched to a gene. The CDR3 totals 15 residues. Germline V gene sequence: CDR1 MNHEY, CDR2 SVGAGI. The CDR3: CASSPRLAGAYEQYF. In DNA, the CDR3 is TGTGCCAGCAGTCCTAGACTAGCGGGAGCCTACGAGCAGTACTTC.

V and J are TRBV5-1 and TRBJ1-6, with 7 bases fitting TRBD1. CDR3 size: 14 residues. Germline lookup yields CDR1 SGHRS and CDR2 YFSETQ. With V trimmed by 1 base and J by 5 bases, 0 bases remained unmatched. The CDR3 loop is CASSLTGDNSPLHF. The CDR3 DNA follows: TGCGCCAGCAGCTTGACAGGGGATAATTCACCCCTCCACTTT.

This rearrangement joins TRBV28 to TRBJ2-1, with TRBD2 matching 14 bases. Unmatched junction bases numbered 5, after V lost 8 bases and J lost 5 bases. Per the germline V gene, CDR1 is MDHEN and CDR2 is SYDVKM. The CDR3 consists of 15 residues. The CDR3 loop is CASGTSGSYHNEQFF. CDR3 sequence (DNA): TGTGCCAGCGGGACTAGCGGGAGTTACCACAATGAGCAGTTCTTC.

The gene calls are TRBV2 and TRBJ2-7; 9 bases align to TRBD2. V was pared by 4 bases and J by 3 bases, with 7 bases of the junction left unmatched. The germline V gene encodes CDR1 SNHLY and CDR2 FYNNEI. The CDR3 runs to 15 residues. CDR3 sequence reads: CASSVQPSGDYEQYF. In DNA form, the CDR3 reads TGTGCCAGCAGTGTTCAGCCTAGCGGGGACTACGAGCAGTACTTC.

This clone was counted a single time. The rearrangement uses TRBV9 and TRBJ2-3; 12 nucleotides agree with TRBD2. The junction had 11 bases not matched to a gene; V was cut back by 0 bases and J by 6 bases. The CDR3 loop spans 18 amino acids. CDR1 is SGDLS and CDR2 is YYNGEE in the germline V gene. The CDR3 bases are TGTGCCAGCAGCGTAGGGACTAGCGGGACTCTCGGAGTGGATACGCAGTATTTT. Protein: CASSVGTSGTLGVDTQYF.

The gene calls are TRBV19 and TRBJ2-5; TRBD2 aligns across 7 bases. CDR3 size: 13 residues. CDR1 and CDR2 from the germline V gene are LNHDA and SQIVND (reference sequence). J was trimmed by 1 base and V by 5 bases; bases with no gene match: 1. In DNA form, the CDR3 reads TGTGCCAGTAGTCGGGGGGTCCAAGAGACCCAGTACTTC. This translates into CASSRGVQETQYF.

V is TRBV7-9 and J is TRBJ2-3; 12 nucleotides line up with TRBD2. Germline CDR1 reads SEHNR; CDR2 reads FQNEAQ (reference sequence). This CDR3 contains 16 residues. Trimming took 3 bases from V and 3 from J; bases not matched to a gene: 4. CDR3 loop: CASSFLAGGVTDTQYF. The DNA of the CDR3 is TGTGCCAGCAGCTTCCTAGCGGGAGGGGTAACAGATACGCAGTATTTT. Using reference TRBV7-9 and TRBJ2-3 for the parts outside the CDR3, the full variable domain is DTGVSQNPRHKITKRGQNVTFRCDPISEHNRLYWYRQTLGQGPEFLTYFQNEAQLEKSRLLSDRFSAERPKGSFSTLEIQRTEQGDSAMYLCASSFLAGGVTDTQYFGPGTRLTVL.

The CDR3 is CASKGSGSSNTGELFF. As DNA, the CDR3 is TGCGCCAGCAAAGGTAGCGGGAGCTCGAACACCGGGGAGCTGTTTTTT. The chain carries TRBV5-1 and TRBJ2-2, with 9 nucleotides matching TRBD2. The CDR3 is 16 residues long. Germline V CDR1 and CDR2: SGHRS, YFSETQ. V trimming: 6 bases; J trimming: 0 bases; junction bases outside the gene matches: 6.

The chain employs TRBV7-9 and TRBJ2-1, with 14 bases lining up with TRBD2. Per the germline V gene, CDR1 is SEHNR and CDR2 is FQNEAQ (reference sequence). The CDR3 is made up of 15 amino acids. Trimming at V came to 5 bases and at J to 8 bases, leaving 5 bases not matched to a gene. The CDR3 reads CASSAGTSGSHEQFF. CDR3 in DNA: TGTGCCAGCAGCGCTGGGACTAGCGGGAGTCATGAGCAGTTCTTC. Supplemented by reference TRBV7-9 and TRBJ2-1, the full variable domain reads DTGVSQNPRHKITKRGQNVTFRCDPISEHNRLYWYRQTLGQGPEFLTYFQNEAQLEKSRLLSDRFSAERPKGSFSTLEIQRTEQGDSAMYLCASSAGTSGSHEQFFGPGTRLTVL.

This sequence joins TRBV7-9 and TRBJ2-7; 7 bases map to TRBD1. Trimming cost V 4 bases and J 4 bases; bases outside gene matches: 10. The CDR3 sequence is 15 residues long. Per germline, CDR1 SEHNR and CDR2 FQNEAQ (reference sequence). CDR3 sequence reads: CASSSPGQRLYEQYF. In nucleotides, the CDR3 is TGTGCCAGCAGCTCTCCGGGACAGAGACTTTACGAGCAGTACTTC.

This chain links TRBV27 with TRBJ1-2, with D maybe TRBD1 (5 bases). The CDR3 loop spans 13 amino acids. V dropped 2 bases and J dropped 5 bases, with 9 bases sitting between them. Germline assignment: CDR1 MNHEY and CDR2 SMNVEV (reference sequence). As DNA, the CDR3 is TGTGCCAGCAGTTTAGGGAGGGGTTATGGCTACACCTTC. It specifies CASSLGRGYGYTF.

This clone was observed a single time. The chain employs TRBV15 and TRBJ1-5; D might be TRBD1 (6 bases). Trimming left V 0 bases short and J 7 bases short, with 19 bases between. Germline lookup yields CDR1 LNHNV and CDR2 YYDKDF (reference sequence). The CDR3 runs 17 residues. CDR3 coding DNA: TGTGCCACCAGCAGAGATAGCGTGGGACAATGGGGCCAGCCCCAGCATTTT. It is translated as CATSRDSVGQWGQPQHF.

The J gene is TRBJ2-1, the V gene TRBV10-1, with D possibly being TRBD1 (5 bases). Trimming cost V 0 bases and J 7 bases, with 13 bases left between them. The CDR3 has 15 amino acids. Germline CDR1 WNHNN, CDR2 SYGVQD (reference sequence). The CDR3, as DNA: TGCGCCAGCAGTGAGTCACAGGCCCCGGTTAATGAGCAGTTCTTC. It specifies CASSESQAPVNEQFF.

V usage is TRBV24-1 and J usage is TRBJ1-5; 8 bases fit TRBD1. The ends lost 3 bases at V and 9 bases at J; junction bases unmatched: 9. The germline V gene has CDR1 KGHDR and CDR2 SFDVKD. The CDR3 is 15 residues long. CDR3 DNA sequence: TGTGCCACCAGTGATGTGGGACAGGCCGCGGGGCCCCAGCATTTT. Its translation is CATSDVGQAAGPQHF.

J is TRBJ1-5 and V is TRBV28; D ambiguous. CDR3 length: 14 amino acids. The germline V gene has CDR1 MDHEN and CDR2 SYDVKM. Trimming shortened V by 7 bases and J by 0 bases, and 10 bases separated the two germline ends. The CDR3 DNA reads as TGTGCCAGCAAGAACAGCTATAGCAATCAGCCCCAGCATTTT. Translating it yields CASKNSYSNQPQHF.

V and J are TRBV3-1 (or the pseudogene TRBV3-2) and TRBJ1-1, with D possibly being TRBD1 (5 bases). CDR3 size: 11 residues. V was trimmed by 5 bases and J by 7 bases, leaving 8 bases between them. Germline CDR1 is LGHDT and CDR2 is YNNKEL (reference sequence). This CDR3 is CASSNTGEAFF. CDR3 coding DNA: TGTGCCAGCAGCAATACAGGTGAAGCTTTCTTT.

This rearrangement joins TRBV27 to TRBJ2-7; 9 bases line up with TRBD1. The V gene end was trimmed by 3 bases and the J gene end by 6 bases; junction bases not matched to a gene: 6. Germline V gene data show CDR1 as MNHEY and CDR2 as SMNVEV (reference sequence). The CDR3 has 14 amino acids. The CDR3 region has the DNA TGTGCCAGCAGTTTCCGGGGGACAGGGAGCGAGCAGTACTTC. Protein: CASSFRGTGSEQYF.

The gene calls are TRBV18 and TRBJ1-1; 7 bases match TRBD1. Germline CDR1 KGHSH, CDR2 LQKENI. Trimming removed 1 base from V and 1 base from J; junction bases left unmatched: 3. The length of the CDR3 is 15 residues. CDR3 residues: CASSPRDSGNTEAFF. In nucleotides, the CDR3 is TGTGCCAGCTCACCACGGGACAGCGGGAACACTGAAGCTTTCTTT.

This clone was seen just once. The CDR3 sequence is CASSVSGVTDNSPLHF. CDR3 in DNA: TGTGCCAGCAGCGTATCGGGGGTGACAGATAATTCACCCCTCCACTTT. The V and J genes are TRBV9 and TRBJ1-6, with D tentatively TRBD1 (5 bases). Germline loops: CDR1 SGDLS, CDR2 YYNGEE. Between the trimmed V and J ends, which lost 1 base and 5 bases, there was a span of 13 bases. The CDR3 is made up of 16 amino acids.

V and J are TRBV2 and TRBJ2-7, with TRBD2 as a possible D gene (6 bases). The germline CDR1 and CDR2 sequences are SNHLY and FYNNEI. The CDR3 runs 13 residues. The germline V and J ends were trimmed by 4 bases and 1 base, with 8 bases remaining between them. CDR3 amino acids: CASSVSGSYEQYF. CDR3 DNA sequence: TGTGCCAGCAGTGTAAGCGGGTCCTACGAGCAGTACTTC.

V gene TRBV29-1 combines with J gene TRBJ2-1; 7 nucleotides agree with TRBD1. The germline V gene has CDR1 SQVTM and CDR2 ANQGSEA. The CDR3 has 14 residues. J lost 2 bases, V lost 2 bases, and 3 bases had no gene match. The CDR3 region has the DNA TGCAGCGTTGAAAAACAGGGGACCTACAATGAGCAGTTCTTC. Translated: CSVEKQGTYNEQFF.

V and J are TRBV6-2 or TRBV6-3 and TRBJ1-6; TRBD1 aligns across 7 bases. CDR3 size: 13 residues. Losses at the gene ends were 5 bases for V and 9 bases for J; bases not matched to a gene: 4. Germline loops: CDR1 MNHEY, CDR2 SVGEGT. Here the CDR3 reads CASSTGQASPLHF. The CDR3 DNA reads as TGTGCCAGCAGTACCGGACAGGCTTCACCCCTCCACTTT.

The chain combines TRBV4-1 with TRBJ1-2; 7 positions match TRBD1. This CDR3 has 15 residues. CDR1 MGHRA and CDR2 YSYEKL come from the germline V gene. J was trimmed by 4 bases and V by 5 bases; bases with no gene match: 10. The CDR3 region is CASSENRGNAYGYTF. CDR3 in DNA: TGCGCCAGCAGCGAAAACAGGGGTAATGCCTATGGCTACACCTTC.

A note on this clone: Compared with germline, one end of the junction differs, possibly owing to a read error. DNA of the CDR3: TGTGCCAGCAGCGGACCGCATTCCGGGACTCAGTTT. Translating it yields CASSGPHSGTQF. This sequence joins TRBV28 and TRBJ1-4, with TRBD1 as a possible D gene (5 bases). CDR1 is MDHEN and CDR2 is SYDVKM in the germline V gene. This CDR3 is 12 amino acids long. The complete variable domain, with remaining parts taken from reference TRBV28 and TRBJ1-4, reads DVKVTQSSRYLVKRTGEKVFLECVQDMDHENMFWYRQDPGLGLRLIYFSYDVKMKEKGDIPEGYSVSREKKERFSLILESASTNQTSMYLCASSGPHSGTQFGSGTQLSVL.

This clone was recorded a few times. This sequence joins TRBV6-4 and TRBJ2-1; TRBD1 aligns across 8 bases. V trimming: 0 bases; J trimming: 3 bases; junction bases outside the gene matches: 7. The germline CDR1 and CDR2 sequences are MRHNA and SNTAGT. CDR3 length: 17 amino acids. CDR3 region: CASSDSFSGGDYNEQFF. CDR3 DNA sequence: TGTGCCAGCAGTGACTCGTTCTCAGGGGGCGACTACAATGAGCAGTTCTTC.